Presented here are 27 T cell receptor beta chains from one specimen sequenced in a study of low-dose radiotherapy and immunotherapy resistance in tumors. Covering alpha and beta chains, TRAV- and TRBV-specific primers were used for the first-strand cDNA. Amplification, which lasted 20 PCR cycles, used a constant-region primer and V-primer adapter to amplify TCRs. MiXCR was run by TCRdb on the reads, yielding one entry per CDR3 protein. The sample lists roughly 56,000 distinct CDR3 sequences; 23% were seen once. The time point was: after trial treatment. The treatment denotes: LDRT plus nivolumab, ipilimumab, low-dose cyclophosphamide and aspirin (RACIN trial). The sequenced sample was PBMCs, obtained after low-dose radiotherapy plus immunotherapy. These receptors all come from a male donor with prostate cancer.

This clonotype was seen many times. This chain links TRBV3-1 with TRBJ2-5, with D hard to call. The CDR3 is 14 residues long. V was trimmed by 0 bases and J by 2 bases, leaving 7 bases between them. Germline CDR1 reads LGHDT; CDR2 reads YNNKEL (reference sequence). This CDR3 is CASSQEGPQETQYF. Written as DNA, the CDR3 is TGTGCCAGCAGCCAAGAAGGTCCGCAAGAGACCCAGTACTTC.

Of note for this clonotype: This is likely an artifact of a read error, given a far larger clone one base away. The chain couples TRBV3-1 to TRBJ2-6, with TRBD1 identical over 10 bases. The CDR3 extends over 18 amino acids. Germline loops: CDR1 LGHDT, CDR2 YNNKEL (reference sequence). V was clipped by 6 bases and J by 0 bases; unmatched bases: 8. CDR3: CASSDQGQGVSGANVLTF. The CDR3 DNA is TGTGCCAGCAGTGACCAAGGACAGGGGGTCTCTGGGGCCAACGTCCTGACTTTC.

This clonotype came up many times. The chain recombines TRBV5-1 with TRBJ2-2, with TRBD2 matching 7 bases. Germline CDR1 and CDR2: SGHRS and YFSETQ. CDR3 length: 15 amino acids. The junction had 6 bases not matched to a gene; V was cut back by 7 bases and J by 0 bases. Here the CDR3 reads CASGSGGTNTGELFF. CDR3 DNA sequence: TGCGCCAGCGGTTCGGGAGGAACGAACACCGGGGAGCTGTTTTTT.

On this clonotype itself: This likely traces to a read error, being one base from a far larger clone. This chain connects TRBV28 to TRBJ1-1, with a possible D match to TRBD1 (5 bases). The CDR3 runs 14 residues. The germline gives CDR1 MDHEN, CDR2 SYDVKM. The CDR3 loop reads CATRYIQVNAEAFF. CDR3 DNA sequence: TGTGCCACCAGATACATACAGGTGAACGCTGAAGCTTTCTTT.

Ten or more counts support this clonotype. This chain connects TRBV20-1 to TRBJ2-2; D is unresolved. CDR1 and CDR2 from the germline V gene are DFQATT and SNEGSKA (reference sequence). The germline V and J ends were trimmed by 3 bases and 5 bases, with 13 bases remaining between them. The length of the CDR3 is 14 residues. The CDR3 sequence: CSASPQGITGELFF. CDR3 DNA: TGCAGTGCTAGTCCCCAAGGAATTACCGGGGAGCTGTTTTTT.

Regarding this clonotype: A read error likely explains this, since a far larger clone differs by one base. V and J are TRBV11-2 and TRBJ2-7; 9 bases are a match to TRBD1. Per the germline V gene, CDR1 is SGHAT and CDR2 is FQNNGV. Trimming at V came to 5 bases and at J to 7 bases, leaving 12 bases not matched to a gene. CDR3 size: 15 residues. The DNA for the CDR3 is TGTGCCAGCAGCCCAAACAGGGGGCGCATTCCTGAGCAGTACTTC. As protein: CASSPNRGRIPEQYF.

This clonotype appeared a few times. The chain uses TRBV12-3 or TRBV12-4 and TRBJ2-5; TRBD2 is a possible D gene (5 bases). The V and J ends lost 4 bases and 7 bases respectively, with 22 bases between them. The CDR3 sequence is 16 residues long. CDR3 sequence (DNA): TGTGCCAGCAGTTCGCCCGCCGGGGTAGGGCTGGGGACCCAGTACTTC. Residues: CASSSPAGVGLGTQYF.

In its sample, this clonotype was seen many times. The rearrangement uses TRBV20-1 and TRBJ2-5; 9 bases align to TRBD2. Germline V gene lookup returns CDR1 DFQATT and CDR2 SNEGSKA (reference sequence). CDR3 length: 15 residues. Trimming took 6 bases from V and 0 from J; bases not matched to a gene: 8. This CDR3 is CSAPRPSGNQETQYF. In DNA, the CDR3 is TGCAGTGCCCCCAGGCCTAGCGGGAACCAAGAGACCCAGTACTTC.

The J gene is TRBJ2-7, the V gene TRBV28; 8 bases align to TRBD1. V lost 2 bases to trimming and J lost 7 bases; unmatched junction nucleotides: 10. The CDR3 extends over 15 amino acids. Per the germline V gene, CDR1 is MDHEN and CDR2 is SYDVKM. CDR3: CASSLMGQGAREQYF. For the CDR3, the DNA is TGTGCCAGCAGTTTAATGGGGCAGGGGGCTCGGGAGCAGTACTTC.

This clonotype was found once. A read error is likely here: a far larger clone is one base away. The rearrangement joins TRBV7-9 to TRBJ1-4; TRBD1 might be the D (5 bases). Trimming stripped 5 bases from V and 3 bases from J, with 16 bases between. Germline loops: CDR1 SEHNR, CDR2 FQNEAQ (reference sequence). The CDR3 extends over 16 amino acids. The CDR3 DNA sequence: TGTGCCAGCAGCCAGAATAGAGGGGAGCCTAATGAAAAACTGTTTTTT. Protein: CASSQNRGEPNEKLFF.

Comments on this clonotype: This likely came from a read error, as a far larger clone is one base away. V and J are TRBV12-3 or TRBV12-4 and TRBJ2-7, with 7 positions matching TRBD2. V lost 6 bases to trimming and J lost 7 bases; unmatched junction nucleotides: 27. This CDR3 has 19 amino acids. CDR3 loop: CASSKDPLGAGISYNEQYF. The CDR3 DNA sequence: TGTGCCAGCAGCAAAGACCCCCTAGGAGCGGGGATCTCCTACAATGAGCAGTACTTC.

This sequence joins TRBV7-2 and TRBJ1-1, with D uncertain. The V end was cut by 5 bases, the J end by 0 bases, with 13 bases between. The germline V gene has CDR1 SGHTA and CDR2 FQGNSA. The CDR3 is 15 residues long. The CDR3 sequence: CASSLWFGMNTEAFF. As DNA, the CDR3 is TGTGCCAGCAGCCTGTGGTTTGGCATGAACACTGAAGCTTTCTTT.

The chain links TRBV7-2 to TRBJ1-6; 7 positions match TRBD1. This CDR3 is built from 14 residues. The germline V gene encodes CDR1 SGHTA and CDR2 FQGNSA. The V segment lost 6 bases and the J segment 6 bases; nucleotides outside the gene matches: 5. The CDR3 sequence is CASRRGGSNSPLHF. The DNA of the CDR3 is TGTGCCAGCAGGCGAGGGGGCTCTAATTCACCCCTCCACTTT.

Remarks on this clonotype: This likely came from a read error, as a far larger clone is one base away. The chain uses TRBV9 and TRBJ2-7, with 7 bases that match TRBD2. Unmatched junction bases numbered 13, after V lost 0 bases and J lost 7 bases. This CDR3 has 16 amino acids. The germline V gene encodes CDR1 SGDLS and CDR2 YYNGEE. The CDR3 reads CASSVGSSGAYNEQYF. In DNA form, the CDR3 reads TGTGCCAGCAGCGTAGGGTCTAGCGGAGCCTACAATGAGCAGTACTTC.

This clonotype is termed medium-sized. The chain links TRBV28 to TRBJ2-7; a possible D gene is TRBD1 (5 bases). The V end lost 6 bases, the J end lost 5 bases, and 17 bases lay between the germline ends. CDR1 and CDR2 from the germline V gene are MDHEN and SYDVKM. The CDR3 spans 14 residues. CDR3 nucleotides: TGTGCCAGCAGCACCGGGCAGGGTTTCCACGAGCAGTACTTC. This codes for CASSTGQGFHEQYF.

The CDR3 spells CASSNSRTDYEQYF. CDR3 bases: TGTGCCAGCTCAAACTCCAGGACTGATTACGAGCAGTACTTC. This chain connects TRBV18 to TRBJ2-7, with D possibly TRBD2 on 5 matching bases. Trimming removed 5 bases at V and 4 bases at J, with 15 bases between. Germline CDR1 KGHSH, CDR2 LQKENI. The CDR3 has 14 residues.

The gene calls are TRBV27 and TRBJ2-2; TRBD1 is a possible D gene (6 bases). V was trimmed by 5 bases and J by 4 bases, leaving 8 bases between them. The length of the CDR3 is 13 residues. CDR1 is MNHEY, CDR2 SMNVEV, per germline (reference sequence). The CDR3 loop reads CASSTGSTGELFF. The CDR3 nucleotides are TGTGCCAGCAGTACAGGGTCCACCGGGGAGCTGTTTTTT.

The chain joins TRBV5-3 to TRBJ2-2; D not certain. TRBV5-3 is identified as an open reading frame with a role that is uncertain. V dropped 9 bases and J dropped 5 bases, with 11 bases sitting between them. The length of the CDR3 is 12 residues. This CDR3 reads CATRRLTGELFF. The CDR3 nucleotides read TGTGCCACACGACGGTTGACCGGGGAGCTGTTTTTT.

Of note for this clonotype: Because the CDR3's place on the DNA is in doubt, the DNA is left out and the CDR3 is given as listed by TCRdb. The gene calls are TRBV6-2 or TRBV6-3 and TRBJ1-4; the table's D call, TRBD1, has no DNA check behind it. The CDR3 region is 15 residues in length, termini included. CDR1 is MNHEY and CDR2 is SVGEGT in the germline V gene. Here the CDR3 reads CASKSGQWIMKNCFF.

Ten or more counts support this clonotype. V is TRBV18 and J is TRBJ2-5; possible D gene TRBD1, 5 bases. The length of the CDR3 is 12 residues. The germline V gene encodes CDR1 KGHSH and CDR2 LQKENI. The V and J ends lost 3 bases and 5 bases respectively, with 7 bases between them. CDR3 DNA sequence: TGTGCCAGCTCACCGAAGGGGGAGACCCAGTACTTC. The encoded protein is CASSPKGETQYF.

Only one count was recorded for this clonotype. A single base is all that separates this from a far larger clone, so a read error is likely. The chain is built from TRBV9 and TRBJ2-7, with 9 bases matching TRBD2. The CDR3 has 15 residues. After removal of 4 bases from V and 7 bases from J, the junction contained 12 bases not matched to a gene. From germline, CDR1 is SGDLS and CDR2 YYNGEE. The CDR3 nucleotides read TGTGCCAGCAGCCAAACCGGGACTAGCACCAATGAGCAGTACTTC. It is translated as CASSQTGTSTNEQYF.

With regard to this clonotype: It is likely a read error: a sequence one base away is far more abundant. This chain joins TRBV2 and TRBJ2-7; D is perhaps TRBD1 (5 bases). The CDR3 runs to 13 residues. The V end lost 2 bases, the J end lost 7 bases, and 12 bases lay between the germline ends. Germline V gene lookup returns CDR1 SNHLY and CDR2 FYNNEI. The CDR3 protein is CASSESRAGEQYF. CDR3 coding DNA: TGTGCCAGCAGTGAAAGCAGGGCCGGTGAGCAGTACTTC.

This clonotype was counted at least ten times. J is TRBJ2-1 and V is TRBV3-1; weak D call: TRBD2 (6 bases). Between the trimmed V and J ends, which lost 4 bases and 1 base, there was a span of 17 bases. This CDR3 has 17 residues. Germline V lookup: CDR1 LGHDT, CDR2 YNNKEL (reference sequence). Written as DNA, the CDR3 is TGTGCCAGCAGCCCAAGTTTGGGGGGTACGTCCTACAATGAGCAGTTCTTC. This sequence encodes CASSPSLGGTSYNEQFF.

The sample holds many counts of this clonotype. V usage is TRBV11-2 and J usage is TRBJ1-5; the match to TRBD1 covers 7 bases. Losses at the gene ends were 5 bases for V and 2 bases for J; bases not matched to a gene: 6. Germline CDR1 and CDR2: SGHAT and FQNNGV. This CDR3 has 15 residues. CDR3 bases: TGTGCCAGCAGCCCCAGGGGGGTTGGCAATCAGCCCCAGCATTTT. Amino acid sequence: CASSPRGVGNQPQHF.

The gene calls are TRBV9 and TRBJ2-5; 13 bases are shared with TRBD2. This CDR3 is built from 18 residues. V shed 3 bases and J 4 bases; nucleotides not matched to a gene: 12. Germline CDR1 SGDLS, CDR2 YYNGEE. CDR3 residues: CASSGLLAGGPGGETQYF. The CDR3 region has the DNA TGTGCCAGCAGCGGCCTACTAGCGGGGGGGCCTGGTGGAGAGACCCAGTACTTC.

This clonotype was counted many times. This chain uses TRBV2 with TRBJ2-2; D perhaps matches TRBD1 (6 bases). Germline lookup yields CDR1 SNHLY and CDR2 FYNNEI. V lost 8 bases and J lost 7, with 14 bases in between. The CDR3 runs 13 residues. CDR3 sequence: CASGVVGGGELFF. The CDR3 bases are TGTGCCAGCGGAGTAGTAGGGGGCGGGGAGCTGTTTTTT.

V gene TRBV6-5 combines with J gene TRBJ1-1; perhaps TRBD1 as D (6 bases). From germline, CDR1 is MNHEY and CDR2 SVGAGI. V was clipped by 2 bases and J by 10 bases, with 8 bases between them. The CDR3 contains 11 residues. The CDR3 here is CASSYLGGAFF. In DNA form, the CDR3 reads TGTGCCAGCAGTTACCTAGGGGGAGCTTTCTTT.